This T cell receptor beta chain was observed in a study of CD8 T cells in ankylosing spondylitis. The study's findings and limits: Both synovial fluid and blood in reactive arthritis had previously been reported to carry some motif variants. Significant enrichment of disease-linked clones was reported in matched ankylosing spondylitis synovial fluid. Ankylosing spondylitis blood appeared to be characterized by a TCR beta motif of several highly homologous variants.

The CDR3 runs 17 residues. From germline, CDR1 is MDHEN and CDR2 SYDVKM. The germline V and J ends were trimmed by 6 bases and 3 bases, with 21 bases remaining between them. Making the TCR beta libraries involved quantitative 5'-RACE with molecular barcodes. TCRdb reprocessed the 5' RACE reads via MiXCR and lists one record per CDR3 protein. The table lists roughly 180,000 distinct CDR3 sequences, 9.8% of them singletons, with around 16% in the top ten. Regarding this clonotype: As yet, its antigen is unknown. Being one base from a much bigger clone, this may be a read error.

V and J are TRBV28 and TRBJ2-1, with D perhaps matching TRBD2 (6 bases). Sequencing was carried out using blood, either unsorted or a sorted T cell fraction (not recorded which). The clonotype originates from a female donor with ankylosing spondylitis or in good health (not recorded which). CDR3 sequence (DNA): TGTGCCAGCAGATTAAAGTTCGGGGGATCCTTCTACAATGAGCAGTTCTTC. Translation: CASRLKFGGSFYNEQFF. The full variable domain, its missing parts supplied by reference TRBV28 and TRBJ2-1, is DVKVTQSSRYLVKRTGEKVFLECVQDMDHENMFWYRQDPGLGLRLIYFSYDVKMKEKGDIPEGYSVSREKKERFSLILESASTNQTSMYLCASRLKFGGSFYNEQFFGPGTRLTVL.